What follows is one T cell receptor beta chain and its context. The CDR3 regions of TCR beta were amplified from RNA transcripts. TCR CDR3 underwent first-round RT-PCR with the HTBI primer set. TCRdb recomputed calls from the multiplex PCR reads with MiXCR, one row per CDR3 protein. The repertoire holds hundreds of thousands of distinct CDR3 sequences, with 35% as singletons. The data stem from a study of T cells in Graves' hyperthyroidism and ophthalmopathy. Germline V gives CDR1 SGHNT, CDR2 YYREEE (reference sequence). With 4 bases clipped from V and 4 bases from J, the junction kept 13 bases outside the gene matches. This CDR3 spans 16 amino acids.

Material: blood. The receptor comes from a woman aged 40 to 50 with Graves' hyperthyroidism. This sequence joins TRBV5-4 and TRBJ1-2; 7 bases line up with TRBD1. The CDR3, as DNA: TGTGCCAGCAGCACGGGAGGTTTAGGGACAGTCTATGGCTACACCTTC. Its protein is CASSTGGLGTVYGYTF. The entire variable domain, with the rest obtained from reference TRBV5-4 and TRBJ1-2, is as follows: ETGVTQSPTHLIKTRGQQVTLRCSSQSGHNTVSWYQQALGQGPQFIFQYYREEENGRGNFPPRFSGLQFPNYSSELNVNALELDDSALYLCASSTGGLGTVYGYTFGSGTRLTVV.